A selection of T cell receptor beta chains follows, all from one sample in a study of T cell clonotyping in hematopoietic cell transplantation. Sequencing was performed with immunoSEQ multiplex PCR; in TCRdb, only in-frame clones are kept and a portion is missing. The sample has approximately 26,000 clones, 80% to 90% seen once; the top ten hold 24%. The sample was peripheral blood mononuclear cells, taken before stem cell transplant. Every receptor here comes from a woman aged 55 to 70 with acute myeloid leukemia. Some clones in this sample may be carry-over from other donors' samples. Both conserved end residues are part of each CDR3. The D gene is left open where the match is weak. Clone sizes are given selectively: once, few, many, or a class where the clone is expanded.

J gene | V gene | D gene | clone size | CDR3 DNA | CDR3 protein
TRBJ2-7 | TRBV9 | NA | NA | TGTGCCAGCAGCGTAGACTTTGCCTACGAGCAGTACTTC | CASSVDFAYEQYF
TRBJ1-1 | TRBV19 | NA | NA | TGTGCCAGTAGCCTCAATCAACAGGGAGGCACTGAAGCTTTCTTT | CASSLNQQGGTEAFF
TRBJ2-1 | TRBV13 | NA | NA | TGTGCCAGCAGCGGGGGAGGGGGAAATGAGCAGTTCTTC | CASSGGGGNEQFF
TRBJ1-6 | TRBV4-3 | TRBD1 | NA | TGCGCCAGCAGCCAAGATGACAGGGGGGCTTCGGATTCACCCCTCCACTTT | CASSQDDRGASDSPLHF
TRBJ2-2 | TRBV7-8 | TRBD2 | medium-sized | TGTGCCAGCCTAGTGGGAGTAGCGGGGGCATCCACCGGGGAGCTGTTTTTT | CASLVGVAGASTGELFF
TRBJ1-1 | TRBV13 | TRBD1 | NA | TGTGCCAGCAGCAGGGGGACAGGGGGAGGTGGCACTGAAGCTTTCTTT | CASSRGTGGGGTEAFF
TRBJ2-3 | TRBV15 | NA | NA | TGTGCCACCAGCGGAACCCCCCGCTGGGATACGCAGTATTTT | CATSGTPRWDTQYF
TRBJ2-7 | TRBV4-1 | NA | NA | TGCGCCAGCAGCCCTGGACTGAGCTCCTACGAGCAGTACTTC | CASSPGLSSYEQYF
TRBJ2-5 | TRBV6-6 | NA | NA | TGTGCCAGCAGTTCACCGCCGACCCAGTACTTC | CASSSPPTQYF
TRBJ2-7 | TRBV11-2 | NA | NA | TGTGCCAGCAGCTTAGGGGGGACGGGCTCCTACGAGCAGTACTTC | CASSLGGTGSYEQYF
TRBJ2-7 | TRBV27 | NA | NA | TGTGCCAGCAGTTCCCGACCCGACTCCTACGAGCAGTACTTC | CASSSRPDSYEQYF
TRBJ2-3 | TRBV29-1 | NA | NA | TGCAGCGTTCAACAGGGAACAGATACGCAGTATTTT | CSVQQGTDTQYF
TRBJ2-7 | TRBV10-3 | NA | NA | TGTGCCATCAGTGAGGAGGTTGGGGCCTACGAGCAGTACTTC | CAISEEVGAYEQYF
TRBJ1-1 | TRBV12-5 | TRBD1 | few | TGTGCTAGTGGCCCGACAGGGGTGGCTTTCTTT | CASGPTGVAFF
TRBJ2-5 | TRBV7-7 | NA | NA | TGTGCTAGCAGCTTAGGGCCCGCCGACCAAGAGACCCAGTACTTC | CASSLGPADQETQYF
TRBJ2-7 | TRBV9 | TRBD2 | NA | TGTGCCAGCAGCCCTAGCGGGGGGGCTTCCTACGAGCAGTACTTC | CASSPSGGASYEQYF
TRBJ2-1 | TRBV5-3 | NA | NA | TGTGCCAGAAGCTTGACGGGTTCGGGGCGGGGTCGGTACAATGAGCAGTTCTTC | CARSLTGSGRGRYNEQFF
TRBJ1-6 | TRBV6-5 | TRBD1 | NA | TGTGCCAGCAGAGACCCCGGGACAGCGAATTCACCCCTCCACTTT | CASRDPGTANSPLHF
TRBJ1-2 | TRBV5-4 | TRBD1 | NA | TGTGCCAGCAGCTCGCAGGGGGCAGCTAACTATGGCTACACCTTC | CASSSQGAANYGYTF
TRBJ1-3 | TRBV14 | TRBD1 | NA | TGTGCCAGCAGCCGGTACAGGGGATCTGGAAACACCATATATTTT | CASSRYRGSGNTIYF
TRBJ1-6 | TRBV27 | TRBD1 | few | TGTGCCAGCAGTTTACGACAGGGAATAATTCCCCTCCACTTT | CASSLRQGIIPLHF
TRBJ1-1 | TRBV6-4 | NA | NA | TGTGCCAGCAGTTTACAGCAGAACACTGAAGCTTTCTTT | CASSLQQNTEAFF
TRBJ2-1 | TRBV4-3 | TRBD2 | NA | TGCGCCAGCAGCCGTGGGCCTAGCGGAAACAATGAGCAGTTCTTC | CASSRGPSGNNEQFF
TRBJ1-5 | TRBV6-1 | NA | NA | TGTGCCAGCAGTGAATTCGACCTAGGTGATCAGCCCCAGCATTTT | CASSEFDLGDQPQHF
TRBJ2-5 | TRBV7-2 | TRBD2 | NA | TGTGCCAGCAGCCCGGGACTAGCGGGAGAGGAGACCCAGTACTTC | CASSPGLAGEETQYF
TRBJ2-7 | TRBV4-1 | TRBD1 | NA | TGCGCCAGCAGCCAACGACAGGGGGGTCTCGAGCAGTACTTC | CASSQRQGGLEQYF
TRBJ2-5 | TRBV10-3 | TRBD2 | NA | TGTGCCATCAGTGAAGGCAGCGGGGCGGAGACCCAGTACTTC | CAISEGSGAETQYF
TRBJ1-1 | TRBV7-2 | NA | NA | TGTGCCAGCAGCCCCCAGGTCAACACTGAAGCTTTCTTT | CASSPQVNTEAFF
TRBJ2-7 | TRBV29-1 | NA | few | TGCAGCGTTAGACGAGGGGAGCTCGAGCAGTACTTC | CSVRRGELEQYF
TRBJ1-5 | TRBV6-1 | NA | few | TGTGCCAGCAGTACCCAACTGGGGCAGCCCCAGCATTTT | CASSTQLGQPQHF
TRBJ1-1 | TRBV19 | NA | few | TGTGCCAGTAGTATCCCGACAGCGATGAACACTGAAGCTTTCTTT | CASSIPTAMNTEAFF
TRBJ2-7 | TRBV7-6 | TRBD1 | NA | TGTGCCAGCAGCTTAGAGACAGGGATCTACGAGCAGTACTTC | CASSLETGIYEQYF
TRBJ2-1 | TRBV29-1 | NA | NA | TGCAGCGTTGGCAGGGGGGGTAGCAATGAGCAGTTCTTC | CSVGRGGSNEQFF
TRBJ2-1 | TRBV7-2 | TRBD2 | NA | TGTGCCAGCAGCTTTGGACCTCTAGCGGACAATGAGCAGTTCTTC | CASSFGPLADNEQFF
TRBJ1-4 | TRBV7-2 | NA | NA | TGTGCCAGCAGCTTAGTAAATGGTGGAGGAAAACTGTTTTTT | CASSLVNGGGKLFF
TRBJ2-5 | TRBV5-1 | NA | NA | TGCGCCAGCAGCTTGGGGGGGGCTGAGACCCAGTACTTC | CASSLGGAETQYF
TRBJ2-7 | TRBV28 | NA | NA | TGTGCCAGCACCCCGACTGGCAGGGCTAGAAATGCGCAGTACTTC | CASTPTGRARNAQYF
TRBJ1-1 | TRBV10-3 | NA | NA | TGTGCCATCAGTGACCCGACGCAACAGGGCCCCATGAACACTGAAGCTTTCTTT | CAISDPTQQGPMNTEAFF
TRBJ1-5 | TRBV2 | TRBD1 | NA | TGTGCCAGCAGCGGGACAGGTAATCAGCCCCAGCATTTT | CASSGTGNQPQHF
TRBJ1-2 | TRBV5-4 | NA | NA | TGTGCCAGCAGCTTGGGGAGGGATGGCTACACCTTC | CASSLGRDGYTF
TRBJ2-1 | TRBV27 | NA | NA | TGTGCCAGCAGTTCCCTTATGCGGGGCCACAATGAGCAGTTCTTC | CASSSLMRGHNEQFF
TRBJ1-1 | TRBV7-2 | TRBD1 | NA | TGTGCCAGCAGCTTAGCAGGGACAGTGAACACTGAAGCTTTCTTT | CASSLAGTVNTEAFF
TRBJ2-5 | TRBV7-3 | NA | NA | TGTGCCAGCAGCAGACTATCCCAAGAGACCCAGTACTTC | CASSRLSQETQYF
TRBJ2-3 | TRBV7-9 | TRBD2 | NA | TGTGCCAGCAGCTTACCCCCGAGACTAGCGGGGAGGACAGATACGCAGTATTTT | CASSLPPRLAGRTDTQYF
TRBJ1-2 | TRBV6-1 | TRBD1 | once | TGTGCCAGCAGTGTTCAAAGACAGGGGGCTAACTATGGCTACACCTTC | CASSVQRQGANYGYTF
TRBJ2-3 | TRBV7-2 | NA | NA | TGTGCCAGCAGCTTATATTCGGATACGCAGTATTTT | CASSLYSDTQYF
TRBJ2-2 | TRBV28 | TRBD2 | few | TGTGCCAGTCAACTAGCGGGAGATCCCGGGGAGCTGTTTTTT | CASQLAGDPGELFF
TRBJ1-5 | TRBV4-3 | NA | NA | TGCGCCAGCAGCCAAGAGCTCCAGAATCAGCCCCAGCATTTT | CASSQELQNQPQHF
TRBJ2-7 | TRBV9 | NA | NA | TGTGCCAGCAGCGTAGCAGGGGACGAGCAGTACTTC | CASSVAGDEQYF
TRBJ1-1 | TRBV7-9 | NA | few | TGTGCCAGCAGCAATCCCGGGAGCAAGGGAGCTTTCTTT | CASSNPGSKGAFF
TRBJ1-2 | TRBV7-8 | TRBD1 | NA | TGTGCCAGCAGATCGACAGGGGGCCCCCCTGGCTACACCTTC | CASRSTGGPPGYTF
TRBJ1-3 | TRBV5-4 | NA | NA | TGTGCCAGCAGCTTGTCTGGAAACACCATATATTTT | CASSLSGNTIYF
TRBJ2-6 | TRBV27 | NA | NA | TGTGCCAGCAGTATTACGGGGCCCTCTGGGGCCAACGTCCTGACTTTC | CASSITGPSGANVLTF
TRBJ2-6 | TRBV19 | NA | NA | TGTGCCAGTAGTATAGGGCGGGACACCCTCTCTGGGGCCAACGTCCTGACTTTC | CASSIGRDTLSGANVLTF